The clone carrying this T cell receptor (beta chain) has just a few counts. This sample is part of a study of type 1 and type 2 diabetes patients. As for the study in general: Samples came from type 1 diabetic, type 2 diabetic or nondiabetic people, recruited in China. The whole study generated about 18 million paired-end reads.

Looked up from germline, CDR1 is LNHNV and CDR2 is YYDKDF (reference sequence). V lost 5 bases and J lost 4; bases outside the gene matches: 6. This CDR3 has 14 residues. Standard classification criteria confirmed type 1 or type 2 diabetes in all patients. Donors had no other autoimmune disease or infection in four weeks. PCR was run on genomic DNA. A primer set of 30 forward and 13 reverse primers amplified the CDR3. TCRdb re-analysed the multiplex PCR reads in MiXCR, keeping a single row per CDR3 protein. Of about 270,000 distinct CDR3 sequences in the sample, over 45% are singletons; the top ten hold roughly 13%.

Sequencing was performed on peripheral blood mononuclear cells (PBMCs). This TCR was recovered from a man aged 18 to 30 with type 2 diabetes. This chain connects TRBV15 to TRBJ1-2; 8 nucleotides line up with TRBD1. The CDR3 region is CATSLGQGAYGYTF. The CDR3 DNA sequence: TGTGCCACCAGCCTAGGACAGGGAGCCTATGGCTACACCTTC. Filled out from reference TRBV15 and TRBJ1-2, the complete variable domain reads DAMVIQNPRYQVTQFGKPVTLSCSQTLNHNVMYWYQQKSSQAPKLLFHYYDKDFNNEADTPDNFQSRRPNTSFCFLDIRSPGLGDTAMYLCATSLGQGAYGYTFGSGTRLTVV.